These T cell receptor beta chains were read from a single sample in a study of blood T cells in healthy people across ages. TCRdb itself ran the 5' RACE reads through MiXCR, one entry per CDR3 protein. The sample contains about 1.1 million distinct CDR3 sequences, roughly two fifths of which appear only once. The sequencing sample was made of blood. Receptors originate from a man in his late teens or twenties in good health. Both conserved end residues are part of each CDR3.

TRBJ1-1 | TRBV7-2 | CASSPGDRNTEAFF
TRBJ1-5 | TRBV7-9 | CASSLGRGVGNQPQHF
TRBJ2-1 | TRBV9 | CASSLVDRGLAGANEQFF
TRBJ1-2 | TRBV27 | CASSPGRLHGYTF
TRBJ2-4 | TRBV27 | CASSLSKLAKNIQYF
TRBJ2-1 | TRBV6-2/TRBV6-3 | CASSWGQSEQFF
TRBJ1-1 | TRBV6-5 | CASTETTMNTEAFF
TRBJ2-3 | TRBV10-3 | CAISEADRVGLWYF
TRBJ2-2 | TRBV27 | CASSFGSWTGELFF
TRBJ2-2 | TRBV18 | CASSQGSGELFF
TRBJ2-3 | TRBV5-1 | CASSSRDRVRDTQYF
TRBJ1-5 | TRBV20-1 | CSEGQVRRHSNQPQHF
TRBJ2-1 | TRBV9 | CASSHRAWNEQFF
TRBJ2-1 | TRBV27 | CARRPAGSSYNEQFF
TRBJ2-1 | TRBV12-3/TRBV12-4 | CASSSWGGFSQFF
- | TRBV12-3/TRBV12-4 | CASSPSRVLRLYNEQYF
TRBJ1-2 | TRBV12-3/TRBV12-4 | CASSPGTGHGGYTF
TRBJ1-5 | TRBV4-1 | CASSQDLLLNQPQHF
TRBJ1-1 | TRBV6-5 | CASRTGQLDTEAFF
TRBJ2-7 | TRBV20-1 | CSAPDRTRAYEQYF
TRBJ1-6 | TRBV7-8 | CASSLGTQGSDNSPLHF
TRBJ1-5 | TRBV4-3 | CASSQDDETENQPQHF
TRBJ1-2 | TRBV5-6 | CASSLEQGLRGYTF
TRBJ2-3 | TRBV20-1 | CSAISGSSESDTQYF
TRBJ1-1 | TRBV20-1 | CSARDPLMDTEAFF
TRBJ2-5 | TRBV15 | CATSRVLAGESETQYF
TRBJ2-3 | TRBV5-1 | CASSLDQGGGTDTQYF
TRBJ2-1 | TRBV5-1 | CASSLVEDEQFF
TRBJ2-1 | TRBV12-5 | CASGRRDSSYNEQFF
TRBJ1-4 | TRBV12-3/TRBV12-4 | CASSLDPAGTNEKLFF
TRBJ2-5 | TRBV7-9 | CASSPGHYQETQYF
TRBJ1-6 | TRBV4-1 | CASSQVAGGDSPLHF
TRBJ2-2 | TRBV20-1 | CSASEADTGELFF
TRBJ1-1 | TRBV6-2/TRBV6-3 | CARNYGGRNTEAFF
TRBJ2-1 | TRBV7-2 | CASSPHYLLAGYNEQFF
TRBJ2-2 | TRBV10-3 | CAIGQGVGELFF
TRBJ2-5 | TRBV6-2/TRBV6-3 | CASSGLAEEETQYF
TRBJ1-5 | TRBV15 | CATRKDRVNQPQHF
TRBJ2-7 | TRBV6-1 | CASTKTSGGSYEQYF
TRBJ2-1 | TRBV6-5 | CASSYSPTASEQFF
TRBJ2-1 | TRBV7-9 | CASSLRDTTDEQFF
TRBJ2-3 | TRBV6-5 | CASKERQGWTDTQYF
TRBJ2-5 | TRBV5-1 | CASSLLAIYQETQYF
TRBJ2-2 | TRBV5-5 | CASSGSANTGELFF
TRBJ2-2 | TRBV7-9 | CASSLVGLSTGELFF
TRBJ2-7 | TRBV14 | CASSQQLAPSYEQYF
- | TRBV10-3 | CAISDPTFGITYEQYF
TRBJ2-2 | TRBV7-2 | CASSKRPGTGELFF
TRBJ2-3 | TRBV29-1 | CSVAGPTPLTDTQYF
TRBJ2-3 | TRBV9 | CASTRGPVTDTQYF
TRBJ1-5 | TRBV19 | CASITGGSRNQPQHF
TRBJ2-1 | TRBV4-3 | CASSQVPEDEQFF
TRBJ2-1 | TRBV3-1 | CASSPPTGFSCNEQFF
TRBJ1-5 | TRBV7-9 | CASSLARRGRREFNQPQHF